Each of the 4 T cell receptor beta chains below was sequenced from the same sample in a study of regulatory T cells in long-lasting Graves disease. Time point of the sample: persistent/refractory GD, antithyroid drugs over 5 years with positive TRAb. TCR sequences were obtained from RNA taken from PBMCs. For TCR beta, libraries came from iRepertoire HTBI primers and Arm-PCR of CDR3 regions. TCRdb reanalysed the multiplex PCR reads using MiXCR and keeps one entry per CDR3 protein. The repertoire consists of more than 650,000 distinct CDR3 sequences, with approximately 29% occurring once and the leading ten covering about two fifths. The input for sequencing was peripheral blood mononuclear cells (PBMCs), taken when the disease was refractory, from a patient treated with antithyroid drugs. The receptors were gathered from a female donor with Graves disease.

The chain employs TRBV3-1 and TRBJ2-7, with TRBD1 as a possible D gene (6 bases). Between the trimmed V and J ends, which lost 0 bases and 3 bases, there was a span of 12 bases. Per germline, CDR1 LGHDT and CDR2 YNNKEL (reference sequence). The CDR3 is 15 amino acids. The CDR3 nucleotides are TGTGCCAGCAGCCAAGAACAGGGATCGGGCTACGAGCAGTACTTC. It translates to CASSQEQGSGYEQYF.

This clonotype has a handful of counts. The rearrangement joins TRBV7-9 to TRBJ2-5, with 10 bases matching TRBD1. The CDR3 has 14 residues. Germline-derived CDR1 and CDR2 are SEHNR and FQNEAQ (reference sequence). After removal of 5 bases from V and 4 bases from J, the junction contained 4 bases not matched to a gene. The CDR3 nucleotides read TGTGCCAGCAGCGGGACAGGGGCGCGAGAGACCCAGTACTTC. Translating it yields CASSGTGARETQYF.

This clonotype came up a few times. This chain links TRBV5-1 with TRBJ1-1; 7 bases are a match to TRBD1. V was pared by 4 bases and J by 4 bases, with 7 bases of the junction left unmatched. The CDR3 spans 14 residues. Germline V CDR1 and CDR2: SGHRS, YFSETQ. This CDR3 reads CASSAYRGGTEAFF. The CDR3 nucleotides are TGCGCCAGCAGCGCTTACAGGGGAGGCACTGAAGCTTTCTTT.

The gene calls are TRBV11-2 and TRBJ1-3, with D hard to call. The germline V gene has CDR1 SGHAT and CDR2 FQNNGV. V was clipped by 5 bases and J by 2 bases, with 19 bases between them. The CDR3 is 17 residues long. The CDR3 coding sequence is TGTGCCAGCAGCCCTACCCATGCCTCGACCGCTGGAAACACCATATATTTT. It encodes CASSPTHASTAGNTIYF.